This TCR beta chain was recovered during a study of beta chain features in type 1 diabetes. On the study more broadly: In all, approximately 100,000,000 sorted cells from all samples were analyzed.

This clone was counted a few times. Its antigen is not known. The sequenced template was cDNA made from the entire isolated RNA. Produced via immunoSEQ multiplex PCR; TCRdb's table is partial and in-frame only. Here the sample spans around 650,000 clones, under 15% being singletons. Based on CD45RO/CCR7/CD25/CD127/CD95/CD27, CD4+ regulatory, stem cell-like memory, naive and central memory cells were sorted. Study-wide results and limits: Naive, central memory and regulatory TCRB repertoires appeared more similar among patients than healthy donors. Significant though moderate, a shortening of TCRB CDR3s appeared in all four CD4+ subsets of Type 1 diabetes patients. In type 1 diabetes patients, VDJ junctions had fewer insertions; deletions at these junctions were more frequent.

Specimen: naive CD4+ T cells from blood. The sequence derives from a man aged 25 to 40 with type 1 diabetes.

As DNA, the CDR3 is TGTGCCATCAGTCCAACAGGGAGCACAGATACGCAGTATTTT. Its protein product is CAISPTGSTDTQYF. The chain combines TRBV10-3 with TRBJ2-3, with D maybe TRBD1 (6 bases). The CDR3 consists of 14 residues. From germline, CDR1 is ENHRY and CDR2 SYGVKD. Trimming removed 5 bases at V and 0 bases at J, with 9 bases between.